These 6 T cell receptor beta chains share one sample of origin, sequenced in a study of human thymus T cells. During corrective heart surgery, resections were taken, and the thymus tissue came from them. Clones were sequenced by immunoSEQ multiplex PCR, and TCRdb holds only the in-frame ones, with some missing. Of some 120,000 clones in the sample, 90% to 95% were seen once. The specimen was thymus tissue. The origin of the receptors is a boy younger than two with a congenital heart defect but otherwise immunologically healthy.

This chain connects TRBV28 to TRBJ2-1, with a weak D call TRBD2 (6 bases). In germline, CDR1 is MDHEN, CDR2 SYDVKM. The CDR3 runs to 16 residues. V lost 8 bases and J lost 1, with 18 bases in between. The CDR3 nucleotides are TGTGCCAGCGGTCCACGGGACTTGCCGTCCTACAATGAGCAGTTCTTC. Translating it yields CASGPRDLPSYNEQFF.

The V call is TRBV12-5, the J call TRBJ1-2, with D hard to call. V dropped 1 base and J dropped 7 bases, with 10 bases sitting between them. This CDR3 contains 13 residues. Germline V gene sequence: CDR1 LGHNT, CDR2 FRNRAP. CDR3 coding DNA: TGTGCTAGTGGTTTGGCTAACAGTGGTGGCTACACCTTC. Amino acids: CASGLANSGGYTF.

This chain connects TRBV6-1 to TRBJ2-1, with 12 bases that match TRBD2. CDR1 and CDR2 from the germline V gene are MNHNS and SASEGT. The CDR3 has 18 amino acids. V lost 4 bases, J lost 6 bases, and 13 bases stayed unmatched. The CDR3 nucleotides read TGTGCCAGCAGTGTTAAGGCTAGCGGGGGGGCGGATTCCAATGAGCAGTTCTTC. Translated, it gives CASSVKASGGADSNEQFF.

This chain uses TRBV4-1 with TRBJ2-2; D remains unclear. Germline V gives CDR1 MGHRA, CDR2 YSYEKL. The CDR3 spans 16 residues. V gave up 4 bases and J gave up 1 base, with 13 bases separating them. The CDR3 region is CASSPCLLQNTGELFF. The CDR3 bases are TGCGCCAGCAGCCCTTGCCTGCTGCAGAACACCGGGGAGCTGTTTTTT.

The chain combines TRBV18 with TRBJ2-1; D is possibly TRBD1 (6 bases). The CDR3 has 16 residues. V lost 2 bases to trimming and J lost 0 bases, with 11 bases between them. The germline CDR1 and CDR2 sequences are KGHSH and LQKENI. CDR3 loop: CASSPWTGHSYNEQFF. Written as DNA, the CDR3 is TGTGCCAGCTCACCATGGACGGGACACTCCTACAATGAGCAGTTCTTC.

The chain recombines TRBV21-1 with TRBJ1-3; TRBD1, the table's D call, was not compared with the DNA. TRBV21-1 counts as a pseudogene. The length of the CDR3 is 20 residues. DNA of the CDR3: TGTGCCAGCAGCCCTAAGACAGGCAGGGGGCGAAATCATTCTGGAAACACCATATATTTT. It codes for CASSPKTGRGRNHSGNTIYF.